A selection of T cell receptor beta chains follows, all from one sample in a study of cytomegalovirus exposure and HLA in healthy donors. TCRdb keeps only in-frame clones here, not all; method: immunoSEQ multiplex PCR. The data contain 150,000 to 200,000 clones, about 90% of them seen just once; the ten biggest clones take up 9% to 12%. The source material was PBMCs. The origin of the receptors is a woman between 18 and 30 years old in good health and CMV-seropositive. CDR3s include the opening cysteine and the closing phenylalanine or tryptophan. A D gene is named only where the DNA matches it firmly. The size of a clone is reported for some rows only, either as once, few or many, or as a class for expanded clones.

>TRBD1|TRBJ2-7|TRBV4-1|.
TGCGCCAGCAGGGATTCCGGGACAGGCGAGCAGTACTTC
CASRDSGTGEQYF
>.|TRBJ2-7|TRBV9|.
TGTGCCAGCAGCCCATCCTACGAGCAGTACTTC
CASSPSYEQYF
>TRBD1|TRBJ1-2|TRBV9|.
TGTGCCAGCAGCGTATCAGGGGGCTACTATGGCTACACCTTC
CASSVSGGYYGYTF
>TRBD2|TRBJ2-1|TRBV6-4|few
TGTGCCAGCAGTGTGACTAGCGGGAGTTCGAATGAGCAGTTCTTC
CASSVTSGSSNEQFF
>.|TRBJ1-1|TRBV5-6|.
TGTGCCAGCAGCTTTATATTAGGCGGTGACACTGAAGCTTTCTTT
CASSFILGGDTEAFF
>TRBD1|TRBJ1-2|TRBV6-6|.
TGTGCCAGCAGTTTGGGACAGGGGGATGGCTACACCTTC
CASSLGQGDGYTF
>TRBD1|TRBJ1-2|TRBV19|.
TGTGCCAGCTCCTCGGACAGGAACTATGGCTACACCTTC
CASSSDRNYGYTF
>TRBD1|TRBJ2-7|TRBV19|few
TGTGCCAGTAGTATCACGGGACAGGACTACGAGCAGTACTTC
CASSITGQDYEQYF
>TRBD1|TRBJ2-7|TRBV5-1|.
TGCGCCAGCAGCTTGCTACAGGGGACCTACGAGCAGTACTTC
CASSLLQGTYEQYF
>TRBD1|TRBJ1-2|TRBV7-2|.
TGTGCCAGCAGCCCCAGGGACAGGGGGCACGGCTACACCTTC
CASSPRDRGHGYTF
>TRBD1|TRBJ1-3|TRBV29-1|.
TGCAGCGGACAGGGATCTGGAAACACCATATATTTT
CSGQGSGNTIYF
>.|TRBJ2-3|TRBV30|.
TGTGCCTGGAGTCCCGACACTTATACGCAGTATTTT
CAWSPDTYTQYF